These T cell receptor beta chains were read from a single sample in a study of PD-1 blockade in mismatch repair-deficient tumors. Clones were sequenced by immunoSEQ multiplex PCR, and TCRdb holds only the in-frame ones, with some missing. Counted here are 100,000 to 150,000 clones, 86% occurring once; the ten biggest clones make up 13%. The source material was peripheral blood, sampled 44 weeks after starting pembrolizumab. These receptors originate from an adult with mismatch repair-deficient cancer. The CDR3 runs from the conserved cysteine through the conserved F or W. Fields, in order: J gene, D gene, clone size, CDR3 length, V gene, CDR3 protein, CDR3 DNA. A D gene is named only where the DNA matches it firmly. Rows may omit the clone size; those that give it use once, few, many or a size class.

j_gene: TRBJ2-7
d_gene: -
abundance: -
len: 14
v_gene: TRBV28
CDR3aa: CASREGLDSYEQYF
CDR3nt: TGTGCCAGCAGGGAAGGACTTGACTCCTACGAGCAGTACTTC

j_gene: TRBJ2-4
d_gene: -
abundance: -
len: 14
v_gene: TRBV5-4
CDR3aa: CASSLDQSQNIQYF
CDR3nt: TGTGCCAGCAGCTTGGACCAAAGTCAAAACATTCAGTACTTC

j_gene: TRBJ2-5
d_gene: -
abundance: -
len: 13
v_gene: TRBV28
CDR3aa: CASVQGKTHTQYF
CDR3nt: TGTGCCAGCGTGCAGGGCAAAACACATACCCAGTACTTC

j_gene: TRBJ1-1
d_gene: -
abundance: -
len: 15
v_gene: TRBV6-1
CDR3aa: CASSELGRVSTEAFF
CDR3nt: TGTGCCAGCAGTGAATTGGGCAGGGTGAGCACTGAAGCTTTCTTT

j_gene: TRBJ2-3
d_gene: -
abundance: -
len: 16
v_gene: TRBV21-1
CDR3aa: CASILPIVSLTDTQYF
CDR3nt: TGTGCCAGCATCCTACCGATCGTTTCCCTCACAGATACGCAGTATTTT

j_gene: TRBJ1-3
d_gene: -
abundance: -
len: 15
v_gene: TRBV6-6
CDR3aa: CASSTDTHSGNTIYF
CDR3nt: TGTGCCAGCAGCACCGACACCCACTCTGGAAACACCATATATTTT

j_gene: TRBJ2-7
d_gene: -
abundance: -
len: 12
v_gene: TRBV28
CDR3aa: CASSFLQYEQYF
CDR3nt: TGTGCCAGCAGTTTTCTCCAATACGAGCAGTACTTC

j_gene: TRBJ1-2
d_gene: -
abundance: -
len: 14
v_gene: TRBV5-1
CDR3aa: CASSLGLGSNGYTF
CDR3nt: TGCGCCAGCAGCTTGGGTCTGGGATCCAATGGCTACACCTTC

j_gene: TRBJ2-7
d_gene: -
abundance: -
len: 14
v_gene: TRBV6-1
CDR3aa: CASSELVSLYEQYF
CDR3nt: TGTGCCAGCAGTGAATTGGTCAGCCTCTACGAGCAGTACTTC

j_gene: TRBJ2-4
d_gene: TRBD1
abundance: -
len: 15
v_gene: TRBV11-3
CDR3aa: CASSPSQGDKNIQYF
CDR3nt: TGTGCCAGCAGCCCGTCCCAGGGGGACAAAAACATTCAGTACTTC

j_gene: TRBJ2-7
d_gene: -
abundance: -
len: 14
v_gene: TRBV5-1
CDR3aa: CASSSTGSTYEQYF
CDR3nt: TGCGCCAGCAGCTCTACAGGCTCCACCTACGAGCAGTACTTC

j_gene: TRBJ1-5
d_gene: -
abundance: -
len: 16
v_gene: TRBV19
CDR3aa: CASSPRARGANQPQHF
CDR3nt: TGTGCCAGTAGCCCCCGAGCTCGGGGGGCGAATCAGCCCCAGCATTTT

j_gene: TRBJ2-7
d_gene: -
abundance: -
len: 14
v_gene: TRBV6-5
CDR3aa: CASSTPGQTYEQYF
CDR3nt: TGTGCCAGCAGTACCCCGGGACAAACCTACGAGCAGTACTTC

j_gene: TRBJ2-2
d_gene: TRBD2
abundance: -
len: 14
v_gene: TRBV10-3
CDR3aa: CAIGGTSGTGELFF
CDR3nt: TGTGCCATCGGGGGGACTAGCGGGACCGGGGAGCTGTTTTTT

j_gene: TRBJ2-3
d_gene: TRBD2
abundance: -
len: 17
v_gene: TRBV30
CDR3aa: CAWTGTSGSLSTDTQYF
CDR3nt: TGTGCCTGGACCGGGACTAGCGGGAGCCTCAGCACAGATACGCAGTATTTT

j_gene: TRBJ2-7
d_gene: -
abundance: -
len: 16
v_gene: TRBV11-2
CDR3aa: CASSLVLGGENYEQYF
CDR3nt: TGTGCCAGCAGCTTAGTACTCGGGGGCGAAAACTACGAGCAGTACTTC

j_gene: TRBJ2-1
d_gene: TRBD2
abundance: -
len: 17
v_gene: TRBV7-9
CDR3aa: CASSPGLAVISYNEQFF
CDR3nt: TGTGCCAGCAGCCCCGGACTAGCGGTGATCTCCTACAATGAGCAGTTCTTC

j_gene: TRBJ1-2
d_gene: -
abundance: -
len: 15
v_gene: TRBV6-1
CDR3aa: CASSEWVGATYGYTF
CDR3nt: TGTGCCAGCAGTGAATGGGTTGGGGCAACCTATGGCTACACCTTC

j_gene: TRBJ1-2
d_gene: TRBD1
abundance: -
len: 13
v_gene: TRBV28
CDR3aa: CASSSGQAYGYTF
CDR3nt: TGTGCCAGCAGTTCGGGACAGGCCTATGGCTACACCTTC

j_gene: TRBJ2-2
d_gene: TRBD1
abundance: -
len: 15
v_gene: TRBV5-1
CDR3aa: CASSFRTGGGGELFF
CDR3nt: TGCGCCAGCAGCTTCAGGACAGGGGGCGGCGGGGAGCTGTTTTTT

j_gene: TRBJ2-4
d_gene: -
abundance: -
len: 13
v_gene: TRBV15
CDR3aa: CATSRDTENIQYF
CDR3nt: TGTGCCACCAGCAGAGATACAGAAAACATTCAGTACTTC

j_gene: TRBJ1-2
d_gene: TRBD1
abundance: -
len: 12
v_gene: TRBV28
CDR3aa: CASRQGRYGYTF
CDR3nt: TGTGCCAGCAGACAGGGGAGATATGGCTACACCTTC

j_gene: TRBJ1-2
d_gene: TRBD1
abundance: -
len: 14
v_gene: TRBV5-1
CDR3aa: CASSLATGGDGYTF
CDR3nt: TGCGCCAGCAGCTTGGCCACAGGGGGGGATGGCTACACCTTC

j_gene: TRBJ2-7
d_gene: TRBD1
abundance: -
len: 13
v_gene: TRBV10-3
CDR3aa: CAIRGTGGDEQYF
CDR3nt: TGTGCCATCAGAGGGACAGGGGGCGACGAGCAGTACTTC

j_gene: TRBJ2-1
d_gene: -
abundance: -
len: 16
v_gene: TRBV21-1
CDR3aa: CASSKKRERLCHEQFF
CDR3nt: TGTGCCAGCAGCAAGAAACGGGAGCGTCTTTGTCATGAGCAGTTCTTC

j_gene: TRBJ2-1
d_gene: TRBD1
abundance: -
len: 14
v_gene: TRBV7-3
CDR3aa: CASSLSRDSEVSFF
CDR3nt: TGTGCCAGCAGCTTAAGCCGGGACAGCGAAGTTTCGTTCTTC

j_gene: TRBJ2-5
d_gene: -
abundance: once
len: 12
v_gene: TRBV7-2
CDR3aa: CASSLGVQTQYF
CDR3nt: TGTGCCAGCAGCTTAGGGGTGCAGACCCAGTACTTC

j_gene: TRBJ2-3
d_gene: -
abundance: -
len: 17
v_gene: TRBV4-1
CDR3aa: CASSQDPSTGITDTQYF
CDR3nt: TGCGCCAGCAGCCAAGATCCATCGACTGGAATCACAGATACGCAGTATTTT

j_gene: TRBJ2-1
d_gene: -
abundance: few
len: 13
v_gene: TRBV15
CDR3aa: CATSRDGYNEQFF
CDR3nt: TGTGCCACCAGCAGAGATGGCTACAATGAGCAGTTCTTC

j_gene: TRBJ2-7
d_gene: -
abundance: -
len: 17
v_gene: TRBV4-1
CDR3aa: CASSHDGGAGRPYEQYF
CDR3nt: TGCGCCAGCAGCCATGATGGTGGGGCAGGGAGGCCCTACGAGCAGTACTTC

j_gene: TRBJ1-2
d_gene: -
abundance: -
len: 19
v_gene: TRBV9
CDR3aa: CASSVVGVAGPYLNYGYTF
CDR3nt: TGTGCCAGCAGCGTAGTAGGAGTCGCAGGTCCCTACCTTAACTATGGCTACACCTTC

j_gene: TRBJ1-1
d_gene: -
abundance: -
len: 17
v_gene: TRBV27
CDR3aa: CASSLKSSGQRATEAFF
CDR3nt: TGTGCCAGCAGTTTAAAGAGCAGTGGGCAGCGGGCAACTGAAGCTTTCTTT

j_gene: TRBJ2-7
d_gene: TRBD2
abundance: -
len: 16
v_gene: TRBV11-2
CDR3aa: CASSLEGTSGSYEQYF
CDR3nt: TGTGCCAGCAGCTTAGAAGGGACTAGCGGGTCGTACGAGCAGTACTTC

j_gene: TRBJ2-7
d_gene: -
abundance: -
len: 16
v_gene: TRBV7-2
CDR3aa: CASSSLTSSRVYEQYF
CDR3nt: TGTGCCAGCAGCTCCCTCACGAGTAGCAGGGTCTACGAGCAGTACTTC

j_gene: TRBJ2-6
d_gene: -
abundance: -
len: 16
v_gene: TRBV4-3
CDR3aa: CASSQDRSSGANVLTF
CDR3nt: TGCGCCAGCAGCCAAGACAGGAGCTCTGGGGCCAACGTCCTGACTTTC

j_gene: TRBJ2-7
d_gene: -
abundance: -
len: 15
v_gene: TRBV4-1
CDR3aa: CASSPLSTGPYEQYF
CDR3nt: TGCGCCAGCAGCCCATTAAGCACAGGGCCCTACGAGCAGTACTTC

j_gene: TRBJ2-7
d_gene: TRBD2
abundance: -
len: 14
v_gene: TRBV14
CDR3aa: CASSQGLAGYEQYF
CDR3nt: TGTGCCAGCAGCCAAGGCTTAGCGGGCTACGAGCAGTACTTC

j_gene: TRBJ2-7
d_gene: TRBD2
abundance: -
len: 13
v_gene: TRBV13
CDR3aa: CASSSREGYEQYF
CDR3nt: TGTGCCAGCAGCAGCCGGGAGGGGTACGAGCAGTACTTC

j_gene: TRBJ2-7
d_gene: -
abundance: once
len: 15
v_gene: TRBV5-1
CDR3aa: CASSLAPTATYEQYF
CDR3nt: TGCGCCAGCAGCTTGGCCCCGACGGCTACCTACGAGCAGTACTTC

j_gene: TRBJ2-1
d_gene: -
abundance: once
len: 14
v_gene: TRBV11-2
CDR3aa: CASSLVVGVTEQFF
CDR3nt: TGTGCCAGCAGCTTAGTTGTGGGAGTAACCGAGCAGTTCTTC

j_gene: TRBJ2-7
d_gene: -
abundance: -
len: 14
v_gene: TRBV11-2
CDR3aa: CASSLEGSPYEQYF
CDR3nt: TGTGCCAGCAGCTTAGAGGGGTCCCCCTACGAGCAGTACTTC

j_gene: TRBJ2-3
d_gene: TRBD2
abundance: -
len: 13
v_gene: TRBV5-6
CDR3aa: CASRSDRREAQYF
CDR3nt: TGTGCCAGCAGGTCAGATAGGCGGGAGGCGCAGTATTTT

j_gene: TRBJ2-6
d_gene: TRBD2
abundance: -
len: 16
v_gene: TRBV6-6
CDR3aa: CASMRAGVSGANVLTF
CDR3nt: TGTGCCAGCATGAGAGCGGGAGTTTCAGGGGCCAACGTCCTGACTTTC

j_gene: TRBJ2-1
d_gene: TRBD1
abundance: -
len: 16
v_gene: TRBV9
CDR3aa: CASSVGGQGFYNEQFF
CDR3nt: TGTGCCAGCAGCGTAGGGGGACAGGGATTCTACAATGAGCAGTTCTTC

j_gene: TRBJ2-5
d_gene: -
abundance: -
len: 14
v_gene: TRBV7-9
CDR3aa: CASSFNLDQETQYF
CDR3nt: TGTGCCAGCAGCTTTAATCTAGACCAAGAGACCCAGTACTTC

j_gene: TRBJ2-1
d_gene: -
abundance: -
len: 13
v_gene: TRBV11-2
CDR3aa: CASSSRGTGEQFF
CDR3nt: TGTGCCAGCAGCTCTCGGGGGACGGGTGAGCAGTTCTTC